The 19 T cell receptor beta chains below come from one sample, sequenced in a study of T cells in Graves' hyperthyroidism and ophthalmopathy (dated 2019 in TCRdb). Library creation used multiplex PCR. These reads were obtained on an Illumina HiSeq 2000. The TCR beta CDR3 regions were amplified from the RNA transcripts. The first round of RT-PCR for the TCR CDR3 was performed with the HTBI primer set and the Qiagen OneStep RT-PCR kit. The raw public reads went through TCRdb reprocessing: fastp at Q25, MiXCR clone calling, in-frame beta chains kept. Rows with one shared CDR3 protein collapse into an entry with the most common genes and DNA. Counted in this sample were 550,000 to 650,000 distinct CDR3 sequences; approximately 13% of them appeared once. Roughly 5.5% of the sample belongs to the ten largest clones. The specimen was blood. These receptors were taken from a woman between 25 and 40 years old with Graves' hyperthyroidism that later progressed to Graves' ophthalmopathy.

This clonotype has only a few counts. The rearrangement uses TRBV3-1 and TRBJ2-7; D remains ambiguous. The CDR3 consists of 15 residues. V gave up 0 bases and J gave up 0 bases, with 9 bases separating them. Per germline, CDR1 LGHDT and CDR2 YNNKEL (reference sequence). CDR3 residues: CASSQDSGPSYEQYF. The CDR3 nucleotides are TGTGCCAGCAGCCAAGACTCAGGTCCCTCCTACGAGCAGTACTTC.

At least ten counts were recorded for this clonotype. The V and J genes are TRBV15 and TRBJ2-3; TRBD1 might be the D (5 bases). Deletions cut 0 bases from V and 4 bases from J, with 17 bases between. This CDR3 contains 17 residues. Germline V gives CDR1 LNHNV, CDR2 YYDKDF (reference sequence). This CDR3 is CATSRDSHDSGSDTQYF. The CDR3 coding sequence is TGTGCCACCAGCAGAGATAGCCACGACAGTGGGTCAGATACGCAGTATTTT.

This clonotype was found a few times. This chain uses TRBV29-1 with TRBJ1-2; no firm D call. Per the germline V gene, CDR1 is SQVTM and CDR2 is ANQGSEA. V was trimmed by 1 base and J by 4 bases, leaving 13 bases between them. The CDR3 runs 14 residues. The CDR3 nucleotides are TGCAGCGTTGAAGGTACGGCCAGCCCCTATGGCTACACCTTC. This sequence encodes CSVEGTASPYGYTF.

This clonotype has a handful of counts. The chain is built from TRBV27 and TRBJ2-1, with D perhaps TRBD2 (6 bases). The germline gives CDR1 MNHEY, CDR2 SMNVEV (reference sequence). V lost 5 bases to trimming and J lost 9 bases, with 14 bases between them. The CDR3 extends over 13 amino acids. CDR3 bases: TGTGCCAGCAGTCCCGGAGGGCCTGGTGAGCAGTTCTTC. The encoded protein is CASSPGGPGEQFF.

This clonotype has a handful of counts. The chain joins TRBV28 to TRBJ2-1; 9 bases are a match to TRBD2. Per the germline V gene, CDR1 is MDHEN and CDR2 is SYDVKM. V was clipped by 3 bases and J by 0 bases; unmatched bases: 12. CDR3 length: 19 residues. CDR3 sequence reads: CASSLTGTSMGSSYNEQFF. The CDR3 bases are TGTGCCAGCAGTTTGACCGGGACTAGCATGGGGAGCTCCTACAATGAGCAGTTCTTC.

This clonotype has only a few counts. The V call is TRBV7-8, the J call TRBJ1-3; 8 nucleotides align to TRBD1. Germline V gives CDR1 SGHVS, CDR2 FQNEAQ. V lost 5 bases to trimming and J lost 0 bases; unmatched junction nucleotides: 6. CDR3 length: 16 amino acids. CDR3 in DNA: TGTGCCAGCAGCGGGGGACAGGCGTCCTCTGGAAACACCATATATTTT. Translation: CASSGGQASSGNTIYF.

CDR3 in DNA: TGTGCCAGCAGTTCCGGGACTAGCGGGAAAAAGCTAGAGACCCAGTACTTC. Its translation: CASSSGTSGKKLETQYF. This chain connects TRBV2 to TRBJ2-5, with 13 nucleotides matching TRBD2. CDR3 size: 17 residues. The V gene's germline CDR1 is SNHLY and CDR2 FYNNEI. V dropped 5 bases and J dropped 4; count of bases not matched to a gene: 10.

Ten or more counts support this clonotype. The chain combines TRBV24-1 with TRBJ2-7; 8 bases are a match to TRBD2. J lost 0 bases, V lost 3 bases, and 15 bases had no gene match. CDR1 is KGHDR and CDR2 is SFDVKD in the germline V gene. CDR3 length equals 19 residues. The CDR3 sequence is CATSDGSGSGPFNSYEQYF. In DNA form, the CDR3 reads TGTGCCACCAGTGATGGGAGCGGGAGTGGACCTTTCAACTCCTACGAGCAGTACTTC.

This clonotype was counted between two and nine times. This chain joins TRBV19 and TRBJ2-1; D might be TRBD2 (6 bases). In germline, CDR1 is LNHDA, CDR2 SQIVND (reference sequence). This CDR3 has 14 residues. Trimming took 6 bases from V and 3 from J, leaving 12 bases between them. The CDR3 region has the DNA TGTGCCAGTAGCCCGGGAGCGTTCTACAATGAGCAGTTCTTC. Encoded protein: CASSPGAFYNEQFF.

Of note for this clonotype: This may be a read error, as it is one base from a much larger clone. The chain has TRBV2 and TRBJ2-5; D unclear. Per germline, CDR1 SNHLY and CDR2 FYNNEI. The ends were cut back, 3 bases at V and 1 base at J, with 6 bases in the middle. The CDR3 contains 13 residues. The CDR3 loop reads CASSENTQETQYF. CDR3 coding DNA: TGTGCCAGCAGTGAGAACACCCAAGAGACCCAGTACTTC.

This clonotype has a count of ten or more. J is TRBJ2-2 and V is TRBV30, with 7 bases matching TRBD1. The CDR3 extends over 14 amino acids. V lost 0 bases, J lost 6 bases, and 4 bases stayed unmatched. CDR1 and CDR2 (germline): GTSNPN, SVGIG (reference sequence). The CDR3 sequence is CAWSVGGTPGELFF. The DNA for the CDR3 is TGTGCCTGGAGTGTAGGGGGCACACCCGGGGAGCTGTTTTTT. Supplemented by reference TRBV30 and TRBJ2-2, the full variable domain reads SQTIHQWPATLVQPVGSPLSLECTVEGTSNPNLYWYRQAAGRGLQLLFYSVGIGQISSEVPQNLSASRPQDRQFILSSKKLLLSDSGFYLCAWSVGGTPGELFFGEGSRLTVL.

This clonotype was seen many times. The chain joins TRBV12-3 or TRBV12-4 to TRBJ1-2, with D perhaps TRBD1 (5 bases). This CDR3 has 16 residues. The germline V and J ends were trimmed by 8 bases and 1 base, with 20 bases remaining between them. CDR3 region: CASCDSPGRLNYGYTF. The CDR3 nucleotides read TGTGCCAGCTGCGACTCTCCGGGGCGCCTTAACTATGGCTACACCTTC.

The CDR3 DNA follows: TGTGCCAGCAGTTCTACCCTTAGCGGGAGGGCGAAAGAGACCCAGTACTTC. Its protein product is CASSSTLSGRAKETQYF. V gene TRBV6-2 or TRBV6-3 combines with J gene TRBJ2-5; 11 bases line up with TRBD2. V was pared by 4 bases and J by 3 bases, with 10 bases of the junction left unmatched. CDR3 length equals 17 residues. CDR1 MNHEY and CDR2 SVGEGT come from the germline V gene.

This clonotype was picked up many times. The chain employs TRBV7-9 and TRBJ1-6, with TRBD1 matching 9 bases. With V trimmed by 4 bases and J by 8 bases, 9 bases remained unmatched. This CDR3 is 16 amino acids long. Germline V lookup: CDR1 SEHNR, CDR2 FQNEAQ (reference sequence). CDR3 loop: CASSSQDRGRDSPLHF. The CDR3 DNA reads TGTGCCAGCAGCTCTCAGGACAGGGGAAGAGATTCACCCCTCCACTTT.

This clonotype was found many times. V usage is TRBV19 and J usage is TRBJ2-5, with D possibly being TRBD1 (6 bases). CDR1 LNHDA and CDR2 SQIVND come from the germline V gene (reference sequence). Trimming left V 3 bases short and J 1 base short, with 15 bases between. The CDR3 totals 16 residues. The CDR3 DNA reads TGTGCCAGTAGTATCAGCCAGGGCAGGGGCCAAGAGACCCAGTACTTC. Protein sequence: CASSISQGRGQETQYF.

The chain carries TRBV9 and TRBJ1-5, with D perhaps matching TRBD1 (6 bases). Germline V gene lookup returns CDR1 SGDLS and CDR2 YYNGEE. This CDR3 has 13 amino acids. Trimming took off 1 base at V and 7 bases at J, with 9 bases between the two ends. The CDR3 sequence: CASSVTGIQPQHF. The CDR3 bases are TGTGCCAGCAGCGTAACAGGGATCCAGCCCCAGCATTTT.

This clonotype was observed at least ten times. The rearrangement links TRBV24-1 to TRBJ2-5, with D perhaps matching TRBD1 or TRBD2 (5 bases each). The V gene's germline CDR1 is KGHDR and CDR2 SFDVKD. Trimming removed 4 bases from V and 5 bases from J, with 19 bases in between. The CDR3 loop spans 16 amino acids. CDR3 region: CATSDPGAAARETQYF. The CDR3 nucleotides are TGTGCCACCAGTGACCCCGGGGCTGCCGCCAGGGAGACCCAGTACTTC.

This clonotype has a count of ten or more. The genes are TRBV9 and TRBJ2-7; the D gene is possibly TRBD2 (5 bases). V was cut by 3 bases and J by 2 bases, with 6 bases left in between. The germline V gene encodes CDR1 SGDLS and CDR2 YYNGEE. This CDR3 is built from 12 residues. The CDR3 reads CASSDGTYEQYF. The CDR3 DNA reads TGTGCCAGCAGCGACGGGACCTACGAGCAGTACTTC.

The chain combines TRBV7-9 with TRBJ2-7, with 9 nucleotides matching TRBD2. V lost 1 base to trimming and J lost 2 bases; unmatched junction nucleotides: 6. CDR3 length equals 16 residues. The germline gives CDR1 SEHNR, CDR2 FQNEAQ (reference sequence). The CDR3 bases are TGTGCCAGCAGCTTAGTTGAACTAGCGGGTGCCTACGAGCAGTACTTC. Translated, it gives CASSLVELAGAYEQYF.